This T cell receptor (beta chain) was sequenced in a study of T cell repertoires in aging, cancer and after chemotherapy. Study as a whole: Donor ages fell into six groups from 30 or younger up to 70 or older. Healthy donor repertoires were recorded over several months to years and showed clear clonal overlap.

Findings and limits, study-wide: Compared with age-matched healthy donors, untreated hematological or solid cancer patients showed higher blood TCR clonality. Rebound thymic output was suggested by rising median generation probability during chemotherapy in each cancer cohort.

J gave up 10 bases and V 5 bases, and 7 bases lay outside the gene matches. CDR3 length equals 11 residues. Germline V gene sequence: CDR1 SQVTM, CDR2 ANQGSEA. TRB rearrangements spanning V, D and J were amplified using mixed TRB-A/B primers. One entry per CDR3 protein, called by TCRdb with MiXCR from the multiplex PCR reads. The top ten clones hold 45% to 55% of a sample with about 13,000 distinct CDR3 sequences, around 23% of them seen once. TCR beta rearrangements were amplified from peripheral blood genomic DNA. In regard to this clonotype: As yet, its antigen is unknown.

The sequence came from a human donor in good health. The sequenced sample consisted of blood. V and J are TRBV29-1 and TRBJ1-2, with 7 bases aligning to TRBD1. CDR3 sequence: CSVSTGTNYTF. The CDR3 DNA reads TGCAGCGTTTCGACAGGGACGAACTACACCTTC.